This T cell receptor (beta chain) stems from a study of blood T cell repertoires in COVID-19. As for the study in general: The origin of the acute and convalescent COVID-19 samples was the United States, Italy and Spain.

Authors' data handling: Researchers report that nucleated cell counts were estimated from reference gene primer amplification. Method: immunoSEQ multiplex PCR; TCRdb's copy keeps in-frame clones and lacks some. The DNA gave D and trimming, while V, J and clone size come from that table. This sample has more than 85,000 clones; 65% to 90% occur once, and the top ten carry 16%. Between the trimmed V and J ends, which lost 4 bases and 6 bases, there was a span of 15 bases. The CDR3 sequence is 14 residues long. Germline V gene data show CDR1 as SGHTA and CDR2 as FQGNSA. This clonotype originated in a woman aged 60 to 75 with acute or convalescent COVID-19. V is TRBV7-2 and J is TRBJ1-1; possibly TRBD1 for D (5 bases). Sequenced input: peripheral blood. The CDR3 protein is CASSSIQAVSEAFF. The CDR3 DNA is TGTGCCAGCAGCTCGATACAGGCAGTCTCTGAAGCTTTCTTT.